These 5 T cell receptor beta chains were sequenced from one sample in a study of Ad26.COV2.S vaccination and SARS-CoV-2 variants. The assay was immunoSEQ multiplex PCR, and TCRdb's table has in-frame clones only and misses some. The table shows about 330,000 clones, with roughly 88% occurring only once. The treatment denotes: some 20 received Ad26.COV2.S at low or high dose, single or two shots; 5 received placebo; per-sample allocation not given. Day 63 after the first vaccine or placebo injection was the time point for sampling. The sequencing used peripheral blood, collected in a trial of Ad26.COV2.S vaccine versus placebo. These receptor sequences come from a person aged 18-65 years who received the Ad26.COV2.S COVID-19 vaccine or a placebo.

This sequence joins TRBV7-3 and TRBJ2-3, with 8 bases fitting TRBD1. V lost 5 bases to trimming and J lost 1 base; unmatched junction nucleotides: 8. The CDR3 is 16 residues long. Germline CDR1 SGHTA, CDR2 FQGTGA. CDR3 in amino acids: CASSDGTGGRTDTQYF. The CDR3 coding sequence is TGTGCCAGCAGCGATGGCACAGGGGGGCGCACAGATACGCAGTATTTT. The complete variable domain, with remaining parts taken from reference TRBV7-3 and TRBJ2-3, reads GAGVSQTPSNKVTEKGKYVELRCDPISGHTALYWYRQSLGQGPEFLIYFQGTGAADDSGLPNDRFFAVRPEGSVSTLKIQRTERGDSAVYLCASSDGTGGRTDTQYFGPGTRLTVL.

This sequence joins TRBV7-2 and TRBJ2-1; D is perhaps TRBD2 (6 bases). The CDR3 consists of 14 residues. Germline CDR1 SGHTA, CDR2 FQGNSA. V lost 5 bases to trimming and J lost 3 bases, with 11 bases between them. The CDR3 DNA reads TGTGCCAGCAGCCGGGACTCCCACTACAATGAGCAGTTCTTC. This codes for CASSRDSHYNEQFF.

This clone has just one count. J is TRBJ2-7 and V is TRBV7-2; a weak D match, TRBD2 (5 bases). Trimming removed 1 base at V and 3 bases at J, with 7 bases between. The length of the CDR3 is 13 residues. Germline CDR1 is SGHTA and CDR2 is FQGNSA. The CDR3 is CASSLVASYEQYF. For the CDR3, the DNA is TGTGCCAGCAGCTTAGTAGCGAGCTACGAGCAGTACTTC.

The CDR3 reads CASSHNRGYLSTDTQYF. CDR3 sequence (DNA): TGCGCCAGCAGCCATAATCGGGGCTACCTTAGCACAGATACGCAGTATTTT. V gene TRBV4-3 combines with J gene TRBJ2-3; possibly TRBD1 or TRBD2 for D (5 bases each). CDR1 LGHNA and CDR2 YSLEER come from the germline V gene. This CDR3 is built from 17 residues. Trimming removed 3 bases from V and 0 bases from J, with 16 bases in between.

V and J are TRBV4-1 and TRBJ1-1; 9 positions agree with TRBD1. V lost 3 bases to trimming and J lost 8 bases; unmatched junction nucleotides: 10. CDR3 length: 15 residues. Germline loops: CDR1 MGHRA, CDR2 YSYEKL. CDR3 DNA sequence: TGCGCCAGCAGCCAGGGCCGACAGGGGGGGACCGAAGCTTTCTTT. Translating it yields CASSQGRQGGTEAFF.